The rows below give T cell receptor beta chains drawn from one sample of a study of T cell changes during pregnancy in multiple sclerosis. This table comes from immunoSEQ multiplex PCR, and its TCRdb copy is limited to in-frame clones, with some not included. This sample carries approximately 64,000 clones, approximately 92% of them seen once, and the ten largest clones take around 2.3%. The sequenced sample was peripheral blood, obtained in the first trimester of pregnancy. The receptors come from a female donor with multiple sclerosis, enrolled in a pregnancy study. The CDR3 runs from the conserved cysteine through the conserved F or W. The D gene is left open where the match is weak. Expanded clones are given a class, and other clones once, few, many or no size at all.

TRBJ2-7 TRBD2 TRBV5-1 NA TGCGCCAGCAGCTTGAGTCCGGGAGGGCCCTACGAGCAGTACTTC CASSLSPGGPYEQYF
TRBJ2-7 NA TRBV10-2 NA TGCGCCAGCAGCGAACTCTTCGGGAGCTCTTCCTACGAGCAGTACTTC CASSELFGSSSYEQYF
TRBJ1-1 NA TRBV7-3 NA TGTGCCAGCAGCTTAAGCATCAGCACTGAAGCTTTCTTT CASSLSISTEAFF
TRBJ1-5 NA TRBV30 NA TGTGCCTGGAGTGGCCTGGGGGGTAGCAATCAGCCCCAGCATTTT CAWSGLGGSNQPQHF
TRBJ1-1 NA TRBV25-1 NA TGTGCCAGCAGTGAATGGGAGGGGACGAACACTGAAGCTTTCTTT CASSEWEGTNTEAFF
TRBJ2-1 TRBD2 TRBV5-1 NA TGCGCCAGCAGCTTGGTTGTCGGGGGGAATGAGCAGTTCTTC CASSLVVGGNEQFF
TRBJ2-7 TRBD2 TRBV6-5 once TGTGCCAGCAGTGTCCGGCGGGGGGTCCACGAGCAGTACTTC CASSVRRGVHEQYF
TRBJ2-5 TRBD1 TRBV7-8 NA TGTGCCAGCAGCAACCTGACGGGACAGGGCCGGGAGACCCAGTACTTC CASSNLTGQGRETQYF
TRBJ2-1 NA TRBV12-2 NA TGTGCAAGTCGCTTACTAGGGAGGTACGGTGAGCAGTTCTTC CASRLLGRYGEQFF
TRBJ1-2 NA TRBV6-5 NA TGTGCCAGCAGGGACGCAGCAGGGGACTATGGCTACACCTTC CASRDAAGDYGYTF
TRBJ2-3 TRBD1 TRBV5-4 NA TGTGCCAGCAGCCCTCCGACAGGGAGCACAGATACGCAGTATTTT CASSPPTGSTDTQYF
TRBJ2-7 NA TRBV6-1 NA TGTGCCAGCCTGCCGTGGCAGGGCTACGAGCAGTACTTC CASLPWQGYEQYF
TRBJ2-7 TRBD2 TRBV28 NA TGTGCCAGCAGTTTATTGGACCCTTTACTAGCGGGGAACTACGAGCAGTACTTC CASSLLDPLLAGNYEQYF
TRBJ2-1 TRBD2 TRBV5-1 NA TGCGCCAGCAGCTCGACTAGCGGGAGAATCGATGAGCAGTTCTTC CASSSTSGRIDEQFF
TRBJ2-7 NA TRBV15 NA TGTGCCACCAGCAGACTCGGCGGGACGAAAGCCTACGAGCAGTACTTC CATSRLGGTKAYEQYF
TRBJ2-1 TRBD2 TRBV6-5 NA TGTGCCAGCAGACCAGCGGGAGTCCCCTACAATGAGCAGTTCTTC CASRPAGVPYNEQFF
TRBJ1-5 TRBD1 TRBV29-1 NA TGCAGCGTTCCCATTTTGACCGGGACAGGGGGAGTTGGTCAGCCCCAGCATTTT CSVPILTGTGGVGQPQHF
TRBJ2-7 NA TRBV12-1 NA TGTGCCAGCAGCCAACAGGGTGGGGTAACCTACGAGCAGTACTTC CASSQQGGVTYEQYF
TRBJ2-3 TRBD2 TRBV5-1 NA TGCGCCAGCAGCTTGGTGGGACTAGCGGGAGCCTCCACAGATACGCAGTATTTT CASSLVGLAGASTDTQYF
TRBJ2-5 NA TRBV6-5 NA TGTGCCAGCAGTTACGGCAGGGTAGCAGACCAAGAGACCCAGTACTTC CASSYGRVADQETQYF
TRBJ2-5 TRBD1 TRBV11-3 NA TGTGCCAGCAGCCCCCGGGACAGCAAAGAGACCCAGTACTTC CASSPRDSKETQYF
TRBJ2-1 NA TRBV27 NA TGTGCCAGCAGTTTATCGGGTCGGGAGTCTCGGCCAACCTACAATGAGCAGTTCTTC CASSLSGRESRPTYNEQFF
TRBJ2-2 NA TRBV7-2 NA TGTGCCAGCAGCTTTCGTCTCGGGGAGCTGTTTTTT CASSFRLGELFF
TRBJ2-7 TRBD2 TRBV19 NA TGTGCCAGTAGTAGGACTAGCGGAACCTACGAGCAGTACTTC CASSRTSGTYEQYF
TRBJ1-5 NA TRBV2 NA TGTGCCAGCAGTGAATCTACAGTTAGCAATCAGCCCCAGCATTTT CASSESTVSNQPQHF
TRBJ2-7 TRBD1 TRBV2 NA TGTGCCAGCAAAGGCCCGGGACAGTTCTACGAGCAGTACTTC CASKGPGQFYEQYF
TRBJ2-2 TRBD1 TRBV2 NA TGTGCCAGCAGTGGGGGACAGGGGAAACACCACATGAACACCGGGGAGCTGTTTTTT CASSGGQGKHHMNTGELFF
TRBJ2-7 TRBD2 TRBV28 NA TGTGCCAGCAGTTTTTATAGCGGGAGGGTATCCGAGCAGTACTTC CASSFYSGRVSEQYF
TRBJ1-5 TRBD1 TRBV7-8 NA TGTGCCAGCAGCCAGGGACAGTATTATCAGCCCCAGCATTTT CASSQGQYYQPQHF
TRBJ2-7 NA TRBV5-1 NA TGCGCCAGCAGCTTGGACGGGAGAGGGGACGAGCAGTACTTC CASSLDGRGDEQYF
TRBJ1-1 TRBD1 TRBV25-1 NA TGTGCCAGCAGTGACGGACAGGGGAACACTGAAGCTTTCTTT CASSDGQGNTEAFF
TRBJ2-2 TRBD1 TRBV11-2 NA TGTGCCAGCAGCCAACTTAAGACAGGGGTCCACGGGGAGCTGTTTTTT CASSQLKTGVHGELFF
TRBJ1-1 TRBD1 TRBV5-6 few TGTGCCAGCAGCCTAGCCGGGACAGGGGGAACTGAAGCTTTCTTT CASSLAGTGGTEAFF
TRBJ1-2 TRBD1 TRBV19 NA TGTGCCAGTAGTTCTTGGGACAGGGTAGGTGGCTACACCTTC CASSSWDRVGGYTF
TRBJ2-1 NA TRBV6-6 NA TGTGCCAGCGCATACGGGAATATGGATGAGCAGTTCTTC CASAYGNMDEQFF
TRBJ2-7 NA TRBV7-9 NA TGTGCCAGCAGCACTGAAATTATAGGAGGGAAGCACGAGCAGTACTTC CASSTEIIGGKHEQYF
TRBJ2-2 NA TRBV5-5 NA TGTGCCAGCAGCTTGGGAGGGCCCGACACCGGGGAGCTGTTTTTT CASSLGGPDTGELFF
TRBJ2-5 TRBD2 TRBV2 NA TGTGCCAGCAGTGAAGCCTCGGGGGGGTTGGGGACCCAGTACTTC CASSEASGGLGTQYF
TRBJ2-1 NA TRBV30 NA TGTGCCTGGAGTGTACGCGTAGGACTTCAAGGCAATGAGCAGTTCTTC CAWSVRVGLQGNEQFF
TRBJ2-3 NA TRBV6-1 NA TGTGCCAGTATGACGGCAGGCAGAGATACGCAGTATTTT CASMTAGRDTQYF
TRBJ2-1 TRBD2 TRBV4-3 NA TGCGCCAGCAGCCAAGATTGGCGGGAGGCTCTCAATGAGCAGTTCTTC CASSQDWREALNEQFF
TRBJ2-1 TRBD2 TRBV5-1 NA TGCGCCAGCAGTCAGACTAGCGGGAGTTTTAATGAGCAGTTCTTC CASSQTSGSFNEQFF
TRBJ1-2 TRBD1 TRBV5-1 NA TGCGCCAGCAGCTTCGGACAGGGGATAATAGGCTACACCTTC CASSFGQGIIGYTF
TRBJ2-2 TRBD2 TRBV4-3 NA TGCGCCAGCAGCCTCGCGGGGGGGAACACCGGGGAGCTGTTTTTT CASSLAGGNTGELFF
TRBJ2-2 TRBD1 TRBV2 NA TGTGCCAGCAGTAGGGACAGGTCAACATTTCGAACCGGGGAGCTGTTTTTT CASSRDRSTFRTGELFF
TRBJ2-1 TRBD2 TRBV5-6 once TGTGCCAGCAGCTTGGTGGCAGCGGGACCCTACAATGAGCAGTTCTTC CASSLVAAGPYNEQFF
TRBJ2-3 TRBD1 TRBV19 NA TGTGCCAGTAGTGCGTGGACAGGGGGCACAGATACGCAGTATTTT CASSAWTGGTDTQYF
TRBJ1-1 TRBD1 TRBV6-5 NA TGTGCCAGCAGCGAGACAGGGTTCGGGACTGAAGCTTTCTTT CASSETGFGTEAFF
TRBJ1-2 NA TRBV6-1 NA TGTGCCAGCGCTGGAGGTACTAACTATGGCTACACCTTC CASAGGTNYGYTF
TRBJ1-3 TRBD1 TRBV18 NA TGTGCCAGCTACCCCCGGGACAGCTCCTCTGGAAACACCATATATTTT CASYPRDSSSGNTIYF
TRBJ2-7 NA TRBV4-2 NA TGTGCCAGCAGCCAAGTGCCCGGGTGGGAGCAGTACTTC CASSQVPGWEQYF
TRBJ2-5 NA TRBV6-1 NA TGTGCCAGCAGTATGCGGGACAGTCAAGGGGAGACCCAGTACTTC CASSMRDSQGETQYF
TRBJ2-2 NA TRBV9 NA TGTGCCAGCAGCGTAGGTCTACCCGGGGAGCTGTTTTTT CASSVGLPGELFF
TRBJ2-3 NA TRBV7-2 once TGTGCCAGCAGCTTACGACACTCTAGCACAGATACGCAGTATTTT CASSLRHSSTDTQYF
TRBJ1-5 TRBD1 TRBV6-4 NA TGTGCCAGCAGTTATGGGACAGGGTCGATTTGTAGCAATCAGCCCCAGCATTTT CASSYGTGSICSNQPQHF
TRBJ2-1 NA TRBV7-2 NA TGTGCCAGCAGCTTAGTTACGGGTGAGCAGTTCTTC CASSLVTGEQFF
TRBJ1-3 NA TRBV6-1 NA TGTGCCAGCACCCCAAGCGGGGAGAAGGGAAACACCATATATTTT CASTPSGEKGNTIYF
TRBJ1-5 NA TRBV18 NA TGTGCCAGCTCAGCTGGACAGAGCAATCAGCCCCAGCATTTT CASSAGQSNQPQHF
TRBJ1-4 NA TRBV4-3 NA TGCGCCAGCAGCCAAGATCAGGAGAGCGGGGCTACGGAAAAACTGTTTTTT CASSQDQESGATEKLFF
TRBJ2-7 TRBD2 TRBV29-1 NA TGCAGCGTTGGCACAAGCGGGAGCTACGAGCAGTACTTC CSVGTSGSYEQYF